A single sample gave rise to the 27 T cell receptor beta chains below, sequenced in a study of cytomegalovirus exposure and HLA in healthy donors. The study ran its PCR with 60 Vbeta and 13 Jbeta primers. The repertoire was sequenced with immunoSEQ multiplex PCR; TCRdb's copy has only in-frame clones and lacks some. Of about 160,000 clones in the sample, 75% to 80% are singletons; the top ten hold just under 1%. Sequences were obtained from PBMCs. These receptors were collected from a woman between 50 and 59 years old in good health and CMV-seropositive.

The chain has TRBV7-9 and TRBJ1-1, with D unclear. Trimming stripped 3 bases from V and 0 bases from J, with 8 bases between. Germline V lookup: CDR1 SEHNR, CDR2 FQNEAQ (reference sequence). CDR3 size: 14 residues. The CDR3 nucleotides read TGTGCCAGCAGCTTCCCCTCCGTGAACACTGAAGCTTTCTTT. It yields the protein CASSFPSVNTEAFF.

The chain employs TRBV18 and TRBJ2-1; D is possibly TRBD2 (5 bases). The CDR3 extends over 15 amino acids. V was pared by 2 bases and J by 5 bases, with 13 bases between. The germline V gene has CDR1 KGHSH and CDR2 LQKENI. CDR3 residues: CASSPSPSRNNEQFF. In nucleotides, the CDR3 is TGTGCCAGCTCACCAAGTCCTAGCCGAAACAATGAGCAGTTCTTC.

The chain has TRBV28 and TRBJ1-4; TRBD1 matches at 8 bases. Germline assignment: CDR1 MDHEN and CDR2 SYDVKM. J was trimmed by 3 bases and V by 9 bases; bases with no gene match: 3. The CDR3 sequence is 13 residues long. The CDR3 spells CASTGGANEKLFF. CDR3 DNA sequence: TGTGCCAGTACAGGGGGGGCTAATGAAAAACTGTTTTTT.

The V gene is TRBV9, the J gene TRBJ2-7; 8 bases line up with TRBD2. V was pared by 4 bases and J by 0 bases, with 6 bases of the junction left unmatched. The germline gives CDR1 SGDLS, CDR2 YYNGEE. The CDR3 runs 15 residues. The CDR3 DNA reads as TGTGCCAGCAGCTTCAGCGGGGGCAGCTCCTACGAGCAGTACTTC. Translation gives CASSFSGGSSYEQYF.

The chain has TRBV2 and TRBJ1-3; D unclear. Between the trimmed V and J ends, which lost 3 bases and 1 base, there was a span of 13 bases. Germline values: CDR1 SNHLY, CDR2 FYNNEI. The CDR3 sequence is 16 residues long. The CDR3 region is CASSDGRPISGNTIYF. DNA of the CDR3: TGTGCCAGCAGTGATGGGAGACCAATATCTGGAAACACCATATATTTT.

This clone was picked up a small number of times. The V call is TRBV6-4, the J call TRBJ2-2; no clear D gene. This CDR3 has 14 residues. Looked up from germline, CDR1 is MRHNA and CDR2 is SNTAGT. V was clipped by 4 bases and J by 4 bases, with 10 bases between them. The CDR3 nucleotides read TGTGCCAGCAGTGCTGACTTCGCCACCGGGGAGCTGTTTTTT. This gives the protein CASSADFATGELFF.

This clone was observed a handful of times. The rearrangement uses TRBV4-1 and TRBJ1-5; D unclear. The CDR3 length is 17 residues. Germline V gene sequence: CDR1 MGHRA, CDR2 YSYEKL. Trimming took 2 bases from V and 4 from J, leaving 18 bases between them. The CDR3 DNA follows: TGCGCCAGCAGCCAACGGAGGGTTGTTCGGGAAAATCAGCCCCAGCATTTT. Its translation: CASSQRRVVRENQPQHF.

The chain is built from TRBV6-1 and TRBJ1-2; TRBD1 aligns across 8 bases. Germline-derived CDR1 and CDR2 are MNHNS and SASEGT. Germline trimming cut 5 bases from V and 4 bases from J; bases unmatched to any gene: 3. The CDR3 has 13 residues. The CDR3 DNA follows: TGTGCCAGCAGTTGGGACAGGAGCTATGGCTACACCTTC. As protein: CASSWDRSYGYTF.

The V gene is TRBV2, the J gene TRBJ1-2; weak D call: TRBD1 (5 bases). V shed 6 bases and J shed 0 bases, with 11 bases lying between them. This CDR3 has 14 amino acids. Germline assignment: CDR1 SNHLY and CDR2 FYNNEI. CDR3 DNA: TGTGCCAGCAGCTACGCGACAGCTAACTATGGCTACACCTTC. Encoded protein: CASSYATANYGYTF.

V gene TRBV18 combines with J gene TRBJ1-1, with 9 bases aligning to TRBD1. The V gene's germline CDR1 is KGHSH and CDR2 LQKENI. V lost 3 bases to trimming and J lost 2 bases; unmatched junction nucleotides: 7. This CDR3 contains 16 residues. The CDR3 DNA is TGTGCCAGCTCACCTACGGACAGGGGCCCCAACACTGAAGCTTTCTTT. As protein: CASSPTDRGPNTEAFF.

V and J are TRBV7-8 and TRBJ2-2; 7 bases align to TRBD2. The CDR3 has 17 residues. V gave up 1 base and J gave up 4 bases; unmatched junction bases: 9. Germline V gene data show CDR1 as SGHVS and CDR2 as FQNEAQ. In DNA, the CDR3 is TGTGCCAGCAGCTTAGGGGGTGGGAGGGCCTTCACCGGGGAGCTGTTTTTT. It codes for CASSLGGGRAFTGELFF. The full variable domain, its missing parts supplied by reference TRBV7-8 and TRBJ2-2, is GAGVSQSPRYKVAKRGQDVALRCDPISGHVSLFWYQQALGQGPEFLTYFQNEAQLDKSGLPSDRFFAERPEGSVSTLKIQRTQQEDSAVYLCASSLGGGRAFTGELFFGEGSRLTVL.

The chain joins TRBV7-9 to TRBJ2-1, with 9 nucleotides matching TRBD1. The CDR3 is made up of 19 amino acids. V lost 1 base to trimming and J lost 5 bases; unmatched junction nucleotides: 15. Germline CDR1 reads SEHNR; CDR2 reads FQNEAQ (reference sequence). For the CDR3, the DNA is TGTGCCAGCAGCTTAGATTTGGGTTGGGGGACAGGGCAAAACAATGAGCAGTTCTTC. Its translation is CASSLDLGWGTGQNNEQFF. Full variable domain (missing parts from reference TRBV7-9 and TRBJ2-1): DTGVSQNPRHKITKRGQNVTFRCDPISEHNRLYWYRQTLGQGPEFLTYFQNEAQLEKSRLLSDRFSAERPKGSFSTLEIQRTEQGDSAMYLCASSLDLGWGTGQNNEQFFGPGTRLTVL.

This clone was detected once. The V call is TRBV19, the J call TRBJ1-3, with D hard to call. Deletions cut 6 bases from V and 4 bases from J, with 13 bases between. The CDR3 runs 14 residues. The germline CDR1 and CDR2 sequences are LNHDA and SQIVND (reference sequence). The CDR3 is CASSADRRGNTIYF. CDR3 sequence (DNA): TGTGCCAGTAGCGCGGATCGGAGAGGAAACACCATATATTTT. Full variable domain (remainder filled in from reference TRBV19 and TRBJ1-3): DGGITQSPKYLFRKEGQNVTLSCEQNLNHDAMYWYRQDPGQGLRLIYYSQIVNDFQKGDIAEGYSVSREKKESFPLTVTSAQKNPTAFYLCASSADRRGNTIYFGEGSWLTVV.

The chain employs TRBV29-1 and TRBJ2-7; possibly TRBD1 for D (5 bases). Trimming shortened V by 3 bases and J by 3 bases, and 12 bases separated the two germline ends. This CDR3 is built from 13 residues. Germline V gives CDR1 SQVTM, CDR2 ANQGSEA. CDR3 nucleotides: TGCAGCGTTGAGAAGGGGATTAGCTACGAGCAGTACTTC. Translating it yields CSVEKGISYEQYF.

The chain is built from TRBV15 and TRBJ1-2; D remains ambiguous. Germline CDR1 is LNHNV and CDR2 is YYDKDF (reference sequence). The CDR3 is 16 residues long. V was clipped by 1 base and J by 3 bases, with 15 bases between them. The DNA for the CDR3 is TGTGCCACCAGCAGAGCCGGTCGGGTTAACTACTATGGCTACACCTTC. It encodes CATSRAGRVNYYGYTF.

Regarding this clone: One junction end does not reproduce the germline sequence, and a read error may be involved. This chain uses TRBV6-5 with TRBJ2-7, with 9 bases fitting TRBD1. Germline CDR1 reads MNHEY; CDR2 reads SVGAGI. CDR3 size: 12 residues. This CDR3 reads CASSRDRGFPNF. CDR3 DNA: TGTGCCAGCAGTAGAGACAGGGGGTTCCCCAACTTC.

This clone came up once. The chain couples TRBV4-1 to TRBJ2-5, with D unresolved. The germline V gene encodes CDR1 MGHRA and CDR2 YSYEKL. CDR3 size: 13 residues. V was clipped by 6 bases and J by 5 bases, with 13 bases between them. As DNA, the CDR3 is TGCGCCAGCAGGCACGCGCCCGATGAGACCCAGTACTTC. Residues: CASRHAPDETQYF.

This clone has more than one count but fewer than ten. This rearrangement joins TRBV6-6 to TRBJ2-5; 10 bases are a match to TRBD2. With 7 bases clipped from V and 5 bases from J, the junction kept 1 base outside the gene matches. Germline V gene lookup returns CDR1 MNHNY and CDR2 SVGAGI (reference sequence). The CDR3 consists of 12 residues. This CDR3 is CASKGLAETQYF. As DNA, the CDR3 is TGTGCCAGCAAGGGACTAGCGGAGACCCAGTACTTC.

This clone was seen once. The CDR3 reads CASSLAGSPNSPLHF. DNA for the CDR3: TGTGCCAGCAGCTTGGCGGGGTCGCCCAATTCACCCCTCCACTTT. The chain is built from TRBV5-4 and TRBJ1-6; D not resolved. Trimming cost V 0 bases and J 7 bases, with 11 bases left between them. The germline gives CDR1 SGHNT, CDR2 YYREEE (reference sequence). The CDR3 is 15 amino acids.

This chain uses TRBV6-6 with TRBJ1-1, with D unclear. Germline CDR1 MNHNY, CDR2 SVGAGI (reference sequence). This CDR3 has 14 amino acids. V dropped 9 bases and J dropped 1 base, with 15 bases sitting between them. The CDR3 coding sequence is TGTGCCAGTCGTCGGGAACAGCCGAACACTGAAGCTTTCTTT. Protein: CASRREQPNTEAFF.

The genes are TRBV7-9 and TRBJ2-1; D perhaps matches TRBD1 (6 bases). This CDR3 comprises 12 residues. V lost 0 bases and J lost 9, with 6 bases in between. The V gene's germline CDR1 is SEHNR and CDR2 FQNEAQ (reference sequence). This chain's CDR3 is CASSLAGAEQFF. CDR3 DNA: TGTGCCAGCAGCTTAGCGGGGGCTGAGCAGTTCTTC.

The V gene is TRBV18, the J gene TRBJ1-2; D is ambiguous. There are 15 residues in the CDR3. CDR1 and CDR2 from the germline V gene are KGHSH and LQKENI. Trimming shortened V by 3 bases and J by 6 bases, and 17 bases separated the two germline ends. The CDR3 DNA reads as TGTGCCAGCTCACCGCGGGCCGCACCTCCTGATGGCTACACCTTC. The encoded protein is CASSPRAAPPDGYTF.

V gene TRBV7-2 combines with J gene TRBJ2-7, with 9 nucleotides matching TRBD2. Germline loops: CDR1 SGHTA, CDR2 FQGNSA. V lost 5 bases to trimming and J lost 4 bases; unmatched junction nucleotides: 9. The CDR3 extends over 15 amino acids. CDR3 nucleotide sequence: TGTGCCAGCAGCCGGAATAGCGGGAGTCGGTACGAGCAGTACTTC. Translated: CASSRNSGSRYEQYF.

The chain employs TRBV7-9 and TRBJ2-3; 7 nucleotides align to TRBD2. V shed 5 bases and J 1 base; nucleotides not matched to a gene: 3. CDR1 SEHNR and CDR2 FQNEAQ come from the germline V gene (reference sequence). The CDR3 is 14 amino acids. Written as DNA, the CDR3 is TGTGCCAGCAGCGGGGCGGGAGGCACAGATACGCAGTATTTT. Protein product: CASSGAGGTDTQYF.

The CDR3 sequence: CASSLGSPTSGRNEQFF. CDR3 nucleotides: TGTGCCAGCAGCTTGGGATCTCCGACTAGCGGGAGGAATGAGCAGTTCTTC. The chain is built from TRBV5-4 and TRBJ2-1, with 13 bases identical to TRBD2. J lost 7 bases, V lost 0 bases, and 7 bases had no gene match. The CDR3 totals 17 residues. CDR1 and CDR2 (germline): SGHNT, YYREEE (reference sequence).

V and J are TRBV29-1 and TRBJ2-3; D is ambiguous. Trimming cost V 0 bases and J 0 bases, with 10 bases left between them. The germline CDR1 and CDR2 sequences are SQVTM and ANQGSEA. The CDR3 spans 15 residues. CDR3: CSVEDFLSSTDTQYF. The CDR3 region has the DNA TGCAGCGTTGAAGATTTCTTGAGTAGCACAGATACGCAGTATTTT.

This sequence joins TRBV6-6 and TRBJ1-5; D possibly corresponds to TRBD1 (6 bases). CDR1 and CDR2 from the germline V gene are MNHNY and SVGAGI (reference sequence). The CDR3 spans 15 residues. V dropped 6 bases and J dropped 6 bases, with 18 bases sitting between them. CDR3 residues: CASRTRGVVSQPQHF. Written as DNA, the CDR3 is TGTGCCAGCAGGACCAGGGGAGTCGTGAGTCAGCCCCAGCATTTT.